This T cell receptor (beta chain) was recorded in a study of T cells after yellow fever vaccination. Study at large: SMART-Seq v4 Ultra Low Input prepared the low-cell-number fractions.

General study points: Once the booster was given, most primary-vaccination clones reappeared, at about 96% for CD4 and approximately 88% for CD8. Some clonotypes, a small share, were shared between CD4 and CD8 compartments.

For this clonotype: Its matching antigen is unknown.

Each CDR3 protein gets one entry after TCRdb re-called the 5' RACE reads with MiXCR. The sample yields approximately 260,000 distinct CDR3 sequences, under 15% seen once. The V gene's germline CDR1 is SGDLS and CDR2 YYNGEE. Germline trimming cut 4 bases from V and 5 bases from J; bases unmatched to any gene: 9. The CDR3 loop spans 15 amino acids. The input for sequencing was CD4+ T cells sorted from PBMCs, taken 45 days after the yellow fever booster vaccination. The genes are TRBV9 and TRBJ2-5; 9 bases fit TRBD2. The TCR sequence derives from a young man who received the YFV17D yellow fever vaccine. CDR3 protein: CASSPIAGVGETQYF. CDR3 nucleotides: TGTGCCAGCAGCCCTATAGCGGGAGTGGGGGAGACCCAGTACTTC.